Included here is one T cell receptor (beta chain) sequence, with context. V shed 4 bases, J shed 0 bases, and the junction held 4 bases outside the gene matches. Per the germline V gene, CDR1 is SGHRS and CDR2 is YFSETQ. The CDR3 length is 15 residues. These data originate in a study of T cells after yellow fever vaccination. Turning to the study itself: Each low-cell-number fraction was prepared by means of SMART-Seq v4 Ultra Low Input.

TCRdb analysed the 5' RACE reads with MiXCR anew, one entry per CDR3 protein. The sample shows approximately 250,000 distinct CDR3 sequences, about 5% of them seen only once. Sample: CD4+ T cells sorted from PBMCs, taken on the day of the yellow fever booster vaccination. The chain is built from TRBV5-1 and TRBJ2-3, with 8 positions matching TRBD1. The receptor's source is a man aged 18-30 years who received the YFV17D yellow fever vaccine. CDR3 bases: TGCGCCAGCAGCACAGGACAGGGTAGCACAGATACGCAGTATTTT. It yields the protein CASSTGQGSTDTQYF.